Reported below is one T cell receptor (beta chain). One entry per CDR3 protein, called by TCRdb with MiXCR from the 5' RACE reads. The sample holds some 7,000 distinct CDR3 sequences; 65% to 85% are singletons and the top ten take 4.5%. Treg sorting used a CD4+CD25+CD127-/low gate. Sequenced material: tumor-infiltrating Tregs sorted from the breast tumor. This receptor was obtained from a female donor with breast cancer.

This chain's CDR3 is CASSLGLVGYTF. The DNA for the CDR3 is TGTGCCAGCAGCCTCGGACTCGTTGGCTACACCTTC. The genes are TRBV5-5 and TRBJ1-2, with unresolved D. V gave up 4 bases and J gave up 7 bases, with 11 bases separating them. The germline V gene has CDR1 SGHKS and CDR2 YYEKEE (reference sequence). The CDR3 runs 12 residues.